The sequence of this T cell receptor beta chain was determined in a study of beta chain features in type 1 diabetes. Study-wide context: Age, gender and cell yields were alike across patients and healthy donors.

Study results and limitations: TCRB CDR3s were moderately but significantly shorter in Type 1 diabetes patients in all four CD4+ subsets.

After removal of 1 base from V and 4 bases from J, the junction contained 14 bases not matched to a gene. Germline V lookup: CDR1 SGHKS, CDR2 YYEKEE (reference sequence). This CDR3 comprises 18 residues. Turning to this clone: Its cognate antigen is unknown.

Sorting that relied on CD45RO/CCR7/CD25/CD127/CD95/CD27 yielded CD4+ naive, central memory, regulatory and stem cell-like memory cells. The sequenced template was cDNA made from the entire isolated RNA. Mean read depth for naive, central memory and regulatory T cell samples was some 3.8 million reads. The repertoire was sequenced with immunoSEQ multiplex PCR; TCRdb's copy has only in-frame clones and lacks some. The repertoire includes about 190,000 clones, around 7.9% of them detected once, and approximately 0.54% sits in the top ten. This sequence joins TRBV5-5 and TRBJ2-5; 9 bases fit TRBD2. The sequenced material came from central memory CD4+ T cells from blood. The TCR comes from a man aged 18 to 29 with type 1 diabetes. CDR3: CASSLYRAAGGPGETQYF. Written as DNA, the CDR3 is TGTGCCAGCAGCTTGTATCGCGCAGCGGGAGGACCCGGAGAGACCCAGTACTTC. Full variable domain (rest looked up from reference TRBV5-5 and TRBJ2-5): DAGVTQSPTHLIKTRGQQVTLRCSPISGHKSVSWYQQVLGQGPQFIFQYYEKEERGRGNFPDRFSARQFPNYSSELNVNALLLGDSALYLCASSLYRAAGGPGETQYFGPGTRLLVL.